These 11 T cell receptor beta chains share one sample of origin, sequenced in a study of T-cell reconstitution after alpha-beta-depleted transplantation in children. A library of TCRbeta sequences, prepared with unique molecular identifiers, was generated. TCRdb called the PCR reads again in MiXCR, with one record for every CDR3 protein. Seen here are under 300,000 distinct CDR3 sequences, 7.5% to 10% observed once, and the top ten hold around 5%. The sequencing used PBMCs from the stem cell graft donor, collected from the stem cell graft. The receptors were sampled from a human donor who donated a stem cell graft to a child with SCID.

This clonotype appeared many times. For the CDR3, the DNA is TGCAGTGCTCCCTACCGGACTAGCGGCTACAATGAGCAGTTCTTC. Protein: CSAPYRTSGYNEQFF. This sequence joins TRBV20-1 and TRBJ2-1; 10 bases are a match to TRBD2. The J segment lost 3 bases and the V segment lost 5 bases, leaving 7 bases of the junction unmatched. The CDR3 totals 15 residues. Germline assignment: CDR1 DFQATT and CDR2 SNEGSKA (reference sequence).

This clonotype appeared many times. The chain has TRBV7-2 and TRBJ2-7; the match to TRBD2 covers 14 bases. The CDR3 runs 17 residues. The germline V gene encodes CDR1 SGHTA and CDR2 FQGNSA. Losses at the gene ends were 3 bases for V and 2 bases for J; bases not matched to a gene: 6. CDR3 in DNA: TGTGCCAGCAGCTTGGGACTAGCGGGGGATCCTCCCTACGAGCAGTACTTC. The encoded protein is CASSLGLAGDPPYEQYF.

This clonotype has ten or more counts. V and J are TRBV5-6 and TRBJ1-2; D is possibly TRBD1 (5 bases). The CDR3 consists of 16 residues. Per germline, CDR1 SGHDT and CDR2 YYEEEE. The V gene lost 1 base and the J gene lost 3 bases, with 16 bases spanning the gap. The CDR3 DNA follows: TGTGCCAGCAGCTTGAGTCTCAGGGAAGGGGACTATGGCTACACCTTC. It codes for CASSLSLREGDYGYTF.

This clonotype has ten or more counts. The rearrangement joins TRBV7-6 to TRBJ1-6; no clear D. CDR3 size: 14 residues. V lost 5 bases and J 3 bases, leaving 8 bases between the germline ends. Germline CDR1 reads SGHVS; CDR2 reads FNYEAQ. In DNA form, the CDR3 reads TGTGCCAGCAGCCCCGGGAGCTATAATTCACCCCTCCACTTT. It encodes CASSPGSYNSPLHF.

This clonotype has ten or more counts. V gene TRBV7-9 combines with J gene TRBJ1-4, with D unclear. Trimming stripped 5 bases from V and 4 bases from J, with 11 bases between. The CDR3 has 14 amino acids. Germline assignment: CDR1 SEHNR and CDR2 FQNEAQ (reference sequence). Written as DNA, the CDR3 is TGTGCCAGCAGCCCGGTAGACCATAATGAAAAACTGTTTTTT. Its translation is CASSPVDHNEKLFF.

This clonotype was observed at least ten times. CDR3 loop: CASTLLRTGSYNEQFF. CDR3 coding DNA: TGTGCCAGCACCCTCCTTAGGACAGGATCCTACAATGAGCAGTTCTTC. V is TRBV7-8 and J is TRBJ2-1; TRBD1 agrees at 7 bases. Germline V gene sequence: CDR1 SGHVS, CDR2 FQNEAQ. Trimming removed 7 bases from V and 1 base from J; junction bases left unmatched: 10. This CDR3 spans 16 amino acids.

The sample holds many counts of this clonotype. The chain is built from TRBV20-1 and TRBJ2-5; TRBD2 matches at 7 bases. V was pared by 6 bases and J by 5 bases, with 9 bases of the junction left unmatched. The germline V gene has CDR1 DFQATT and CDR2 SNEGSKA (reference sequence). The CDR3 spans 13 residues. Here the CDR3 reads CSAGLGQGETQYF. In nucleotides, the CDR3 is TGCAGTGCCGGACTAGGCCAAGGGGAGACCCAGTACTTC.

This clonotype was recorded many times. The rearrangement joins TRBV5-1 to TRBJ2-2, with D perhaps assigned TRBD1 or TRBD2 (6 bases each). Germline V gives CDR1 SGHRS, CDR2 YFSETQ. Trimming pared 1 base from V and 3 bases from J, leaving 13 bases between. The CDR3 totals 16 residues. CDR3 amino acids: CASSLSQGGYTGELFF. CDR3 nucleotide sequence: TGCGCCAGCAGCTTGAGTCAAGGGGGGTACACCGGGGAGCTGTTTTTT.

This clonotype was counted at least ten times. The chain employs TRBV7-9 and TRBJ1-2; no firm D call. CDR3 size: 11 residues. Trimming cost V 5 bases and J 8 bases, with 9 bases left between them. Germline V CDR1 and CDR2: SEHNR, FQNEAQ (reference sequence). CDR3 loop: CASSIALGYTF. The CDR3, as DNA: TGTGCCAGCAGCATCGCGTTGGGCTACACCTTC.

This clonotype came up many times. This chain uses TRBV5-1 with TRBJ1-3, with D perhaps matching TRBD1 (5 bases). The V end was cut by 4 bases, the J end by 2 bases, with 19 bases between. The CDR3 is 17 amino acids. CDR1 and CDR2 (germline): SGHRS, YFSETQ. The CDR3 sequence: CASSATAGQSAGNTIYF. CDR3 nucleotides: TGCGCCAGCAGCGCGACGGCGGGGCAGAGCGCTGGAAACACCATATATTTT.

The chain combines TRBV18 with TRBJ1-2; TRBD1 matches at 7 bases. J lost 1 base, V lost 3 bases, and 5 bases had no gene match. Germline lookup yields CDR1 KGHSH and CDR2 LQKENI. The CDR3 is 15 residues long. The CDR3 nucleotides read TGTGCCAGCTCACCGTACAGGGGAAGTAACTATGGCTACACCTTC. It yields the protein CASSPYRGSNYGYTF. Full variable domain (rest looked up from reference TRBV18 and TRBJ1-2): NAGVMQNPRHLVRRRGQEARLRCSPMKGHSHVYWYRQLPEEGLKFMVYLQKENIIDESGMPKERFSAEFPKEGPSILRIQQVVRGDSAAYFCASSPYRGSNYGYTFGSGTRLTVV.